These 20 T cell receptor beta chains came from one sample sequenced in a study of technical replicates of blood from a few donors (dated by TCRdb to the late 2010s). The method behind the library was the immunoSEQ multiplex PCR assay. Imported from immuneACCESS, the table was reduced by TCRdb to in-frame sequences with V and J called. These copies leave out some clones; in studies compared against another copy, an unresolved V gene accounts for under half, and the cause of the remainder is not known. Here the sample has fewer than 100,000 clones; 70% to 90% occur a single time. The top ten clones comprise 0.41% of the sample. Specimen: T cells isolated from PBMCs. The receptors stem from a human donor in good health.

The chain uses TRBV10-3 and TRBJ1-2; a weak D match, TRBD1 (5 bases). V was cut by 0 bases and J by 0 bases, with 8 bases left in between. The length of the CDR3 is 15 residues. Germline lookup yields CDR1 ENHRY and CDR2 SYGVKD. CDR3 DNA: TGTGCCATCAGTGAGTCGGACAAGGCTAACTATGGCTACACCTTC. Translation: CAISESDKANYGYTF.

The V call is TRBV27, the J call TRBJ1-2, with 10 bases matching TRBD1. Germline V gives CDR1 MNHEY, CDR2 SMNVEV (reference sequence). V trimming: 5 bases; J trimming: 4 bases; junction bases outside the gene matches: 4. The CDR3 extends over 14 amino acids. The CDR3 region has the DNA TGTGCCAGCAGTCCTTGGACAGGGGGCTATGGCTACACCTTC. This translates into CASSPWTGGYGYTF.

This rearrangement joins TRBV5-4 to TRBJ2-7; D is possibly TRBD2 (5 bases). The V end lost 0 bases, the J end lost 0 bases, and 10 bases lay between the germline ends. The CDR3 consists of 15 residues. Germline values: CDR1 SGHNT, CDR2 YYREEE (reference sequence). The CDR3 protein is CASSLGRESSYEQYF. CDR3 nucleotides: TGTGCCAGCAGCTTGGGCCGGGAAAGCTCCTACGAGCAGTACTTC.

The chain uses TRBV4-2 and TRBJ2-7; 9 bases line up with TRBD1. After removal of 1 base from V and 1 base from J, the junction contained 11 bases not matched to a gene. This CDR3 has 18 amino acids. Looked up from germline, CDR1 is LGHNA and CDR2 is YNFKEQ. The CDR3 reads CASSQGLPGQGSSYEQYF. The CDR3 DNA reads TGTGCCAGCAGCCAAGGGCTCCCGGGACAGGGTAGTTCCTACGAGCAGTACTTC.

This chain links TRBV4-1 with TRBJ2-7, with D tentatively TRBD2 (6 bases). The CDR3 is made up of 15 amino acids. Germline V gene lookup returns CDR1 MGHRA and CDR2 YSYEKL. The V gene lost 2 bases and the J gene lost 1 base, with 12 bases spanning the gap. The CDR3 protein is CASSQKGTSSYEQYF. As DNA, the CDR3 is TGCGCCAGCAGCCAAAAAGGGACTTCTTCCTACGAGCAGTACTTC.

This sequence joins TRBV7-2 and TRBJ2-5; D not resolved. Trimming took 5 bases from V and 5 from J, leaving 15 bases between them. The CDR3 is 14 residues long. Looked up from germline, CDR1 is SGHTA and CDR2 is FQGNSA. The CDR3 is CASSPQGGSETQYF. CDR3 nucleotide sequence: TGTGCCAGCAGCCCCCAAGGCGGTAGCGAGACCCAGTACTTC.

The rearrangement uses TRBV28 and TRBJ1-1, with 8 bases matching TRBD1. Germline trimming cut 1 base from V and 1 base from J; bases unmatched to any gene: 2. CDR1 and CDR2 (germline): MDHEN, SYDVKM. The CDR3 loop spans 15 amino acids. The CDR3 protein is CASSLSDRANTEAFF. The CDR3 DNA is TGTGCCAGCAGTTTATCGGACAGGGCGAACACTGAAGCTTTCTTT. The complete variable domain, with remaining parts taken from reference TRBV28 and TRBJ1-1, reads DVKVTQSSRYLVKRTGEKVFLECVQDMDHENMFWYRQDPGLGLRLIYFSYDVKMKEKGDIPEGYSVSREKKERFSLILESASTNQTSMYLCASSLSDRANTEAFFGQGTRLTVV.

The chain couples TRBV4-2 to TRBJ2-2, with 7 bases that match TRBD1. Germline V lookup: CDR1 LGHNA, CDR2 YNFKEQ. After removal of 4 bases from V and 2 bases from J, the junction contained 4 bases not matched to a gene. This CDR3 has 15 amino acids. CDR3 sequence (DNA): TGTGCCAGCAGCCCGGGACAGACTAACACCGGGGAGCTGTTTTTT. Protein sequence: CASSPGQTNTGELFF.

This chain links TRBV7-9 with TRBJ1-1; no definite D call. The CDR3 extends over 14 amino acids. The germline V gene has CDR1 SEHNR and CDR2 FQNEAQ (reference sequence). The germline V and J ends were trimmed by 1 base and 8 bases, with 14 bases remaining between them. CDR3 sequence reads: CASSLVFSGSEAFF. The CDR3 nucleotides are TGTGCCAGCAGCTTAGTATTTTCCGGGTCAGAAGCTTTCTTT.

The chain employs TRBV19 and TRBJ2-7; maybe TRBD1 (6 bases). Trimming removed 8 bases at V and 2 bases at J, with 13 bases between. The CDR3 has 13 residues. Per germline, CDR1 LNHDA and CDR2 SQIVND (reference sequence). The CDR3 here is CASSRGHPYEQYF. CDR3 sequence (DNA): TGTGCCAGTTCCCGGGGACACCCCTACGAGCAGTACTTC.

The table lists this clone with a count of one. The CDR3 sequence is CASSLALAGGQGEQYF. CDR3 DNA: TGCGCCAGCAGCTTGGCACTAGCGGGAGGGCAGGGCGAGCAGTACTTC. The gene calls are TRBV5-1 and TRBJ2-7; 13 nucleotides match TRBD2. The germline V gene has CDR1 SGHRS and CDR2 YFSETQ. The CDR3 extends over 16 amino acids. V trimming: 0 bases; J trimming: 6 bases; junction bases outside the gene matches: 6.

This sequence joins TRBV27 and TRBJ2-7; 8 nucleotides match TRBD2. The germline CDR1 and CDR2 sequences are MNHEY and SMNVEV (reference sequence). With V trimmed by 6 bases and J by 3 bases, 7 bases remained unmatched. The CDR3 consists of 14 residues. CDR3 sequence: CASRGTSIIYEQYF. The CDR3 DNA reads TGTGCCAGCAGAGGGACTAGTATCATCTACGAGCAGTACTTC.

V is TRBV4-1 and J is TRBJ2-7, with a weak D call TRBD1 (6 bases). V was cut by 0 bases and J by 4 bases, with 13 bases left in between. The germline CDR1 and CDR2 sequences are MGHRA and YSYEKL. This CDR3 is built from 15 residues. The CDR3: CASSQESSRGYEQYF. CDR3 coding DNA: TGCGCCAGCAGCCAAGAAAGCAGCAGGGGTTACGAGCAGTACTTC.

This clone was seen a handful of times. V usage is TRBV6-5 and J usage is TRBJ1-2, with 7 bases matching TRBD1. Germline trimming cut 5 bases from V and 4 bases from J; bases unmatched to any gene: 4. The CDR3 runs 13 residues. Germline V gene data show CDR1 as MNHEY and CDR2 as SVGAGI. The CDR3 DNA reads as TGTGCCAGCAGTCGGGACAGCCTCTATGGCTACACCTTC. It is translated as CASSRDSLYGYTF.

J is TRBJ1-2 and V is TRBV28; D remains unclear. V was pared by 5 bases and J by 3 bases, with 10 bases between. The CDR3 has 13 amino acids. Per germline, CDR1 MDHEN and CDR2 SYDVKM. This chain's CDR3 is CASSPTGDYGYTF. The DNA for the CDR3 is TGTGCCAGCAGTCCGACCGGGGACTATGGCTACACCTTC.

The V gene is TRBV15, the J gene TRBJ2-5; TRBD1 agrees at 8 bases. Trimming at V came to 0 bases and at J to 10 bases, leaving 7 bases not matched to a gene. The CDR3 sequence is 14 residues long. The germline gives CDR1 LNHNV, CDR2 YYDKDF (reference sequence). The CDR3 region has the DNA TGTGCCACCAGCAGAGAATCGACAGGGGAAATCCAGTACTTC. Its protein product is CATSRESTGEIQYF.

CDR3 nucleotide sequence: TGTGCCAGCAGGAGAGAACCGGTCCTGACTTTC. Residues: CASRREPVLTF. This chain uses TRBV2 with TRBJ2-6; D unclear. V was cut by 6 bases and J by 13 bases, with 10 bases left in between. Germline lookup yields CDR1 SNHLY and CDR2 FYNNEI. The CDR3 is 11 residues long.

A few counts support this clone. This chain connects TRBV5-1 to TRBJ2-2, with D maybe TRBD2 (8 bases). Trimming removed 3 bases from V and 4 bases from J, with 13 bases in between. The length of the CDR3 is 15 residues. CDR1 and CDR2 from the germline V gene are SGHRS and YFSETQ. CDR3 coding DNA: TGCGCCAGCAGCTGGGACAGCGGGAGCACCGGGGAGCTGTTTTTT. Amino acids: CASSWDSGSTGELFF.

This clone came up a few times. This sequence joins TRBV19 and TRBJ1-5; no clear D. V gave up 8 bases and J gave up 6 bases, with 11 bases separating them. The CDR3 loop spans 12 amino acids. Germline loops: CDR1 LNHDA, CDR2 SQIVND (reference sequence). The CDR3 loop reads CASSLTGQPQHF. In DNA form, the CDR3 reads TGTGCCAGTTCCTTGACTGGTCAGCCCCAGCATTTT.

The chain is built from TRBV7-2 and TRBJ2-1, with TRBD1 matching 7 bases. Germline V gene data show CDR1 as SGHTA and CDR2 as FQGNSA. Trimming removed 5 bases from V and 5 bases from J; junction bases left unmatched: 6. The length of the CDR3 is 14 residues. CDR3 loop: CASSGQETNNEQFF. The CDR3 coding sequence is TGTGCCAGCAGCGGACAGGAAACTAACAATGAGCAGTTCTTC.